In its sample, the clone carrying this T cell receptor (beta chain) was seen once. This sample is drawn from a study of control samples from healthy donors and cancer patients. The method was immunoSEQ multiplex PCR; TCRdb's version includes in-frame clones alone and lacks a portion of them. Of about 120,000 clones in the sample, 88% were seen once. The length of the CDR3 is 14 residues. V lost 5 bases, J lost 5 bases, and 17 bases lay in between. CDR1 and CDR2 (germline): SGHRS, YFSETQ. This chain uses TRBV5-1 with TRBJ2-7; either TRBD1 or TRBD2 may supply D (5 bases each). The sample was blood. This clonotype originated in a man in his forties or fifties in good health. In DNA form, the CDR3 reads TGCGCCAGCAGTAGGGCTGGGGGAATGCACGAGCAGTACTTC. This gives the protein CASSRAGGMHEQYF.